This T cell receptor (beta chain) appears in the sequencing data of a study of T cell responses to AZD1222 COVID-19 vaccine. Germline V gene lookup returns CDR1 LGHNT and CDR2 FRNRAP. V shed 6 bases and J 5 bases; nucleotides not matched to a gene: 6. The CDR3 sequence is 14 residues long. Turning to this clone: What it binds is not known.

Study conclusions and caveats: Only 5 or 6 people who got AZD1222 tested seropositive at baseline. Repertoire samples came only from after the peak T cell response. A rise in Spike-specific TCR breadth and depth followed two AZD1222 doses. Clonal diversity was possibly underestimated, and white British individuals and females predominated among donors.

Sequencing used immunoSEQ multiplex PCR; TCRdb keeps in-frame clones, though not all of them. The sample includes over 150,000 clones, 88% of them seen just once. The sequence derives from an adult in good health. The sample was peripheral blood, taken on day 0 of AZD1222 vaccination. The chain links TRBV12-5 to TRBJ1-2; TRBD1 matches at 10 bases. This CDR3 reads CASGRGDRGYGYTF. The DNA of the CDR3 is TGTGCTAGTGGACGGGGGGACAGGGGATATGGCTACACCTTC.